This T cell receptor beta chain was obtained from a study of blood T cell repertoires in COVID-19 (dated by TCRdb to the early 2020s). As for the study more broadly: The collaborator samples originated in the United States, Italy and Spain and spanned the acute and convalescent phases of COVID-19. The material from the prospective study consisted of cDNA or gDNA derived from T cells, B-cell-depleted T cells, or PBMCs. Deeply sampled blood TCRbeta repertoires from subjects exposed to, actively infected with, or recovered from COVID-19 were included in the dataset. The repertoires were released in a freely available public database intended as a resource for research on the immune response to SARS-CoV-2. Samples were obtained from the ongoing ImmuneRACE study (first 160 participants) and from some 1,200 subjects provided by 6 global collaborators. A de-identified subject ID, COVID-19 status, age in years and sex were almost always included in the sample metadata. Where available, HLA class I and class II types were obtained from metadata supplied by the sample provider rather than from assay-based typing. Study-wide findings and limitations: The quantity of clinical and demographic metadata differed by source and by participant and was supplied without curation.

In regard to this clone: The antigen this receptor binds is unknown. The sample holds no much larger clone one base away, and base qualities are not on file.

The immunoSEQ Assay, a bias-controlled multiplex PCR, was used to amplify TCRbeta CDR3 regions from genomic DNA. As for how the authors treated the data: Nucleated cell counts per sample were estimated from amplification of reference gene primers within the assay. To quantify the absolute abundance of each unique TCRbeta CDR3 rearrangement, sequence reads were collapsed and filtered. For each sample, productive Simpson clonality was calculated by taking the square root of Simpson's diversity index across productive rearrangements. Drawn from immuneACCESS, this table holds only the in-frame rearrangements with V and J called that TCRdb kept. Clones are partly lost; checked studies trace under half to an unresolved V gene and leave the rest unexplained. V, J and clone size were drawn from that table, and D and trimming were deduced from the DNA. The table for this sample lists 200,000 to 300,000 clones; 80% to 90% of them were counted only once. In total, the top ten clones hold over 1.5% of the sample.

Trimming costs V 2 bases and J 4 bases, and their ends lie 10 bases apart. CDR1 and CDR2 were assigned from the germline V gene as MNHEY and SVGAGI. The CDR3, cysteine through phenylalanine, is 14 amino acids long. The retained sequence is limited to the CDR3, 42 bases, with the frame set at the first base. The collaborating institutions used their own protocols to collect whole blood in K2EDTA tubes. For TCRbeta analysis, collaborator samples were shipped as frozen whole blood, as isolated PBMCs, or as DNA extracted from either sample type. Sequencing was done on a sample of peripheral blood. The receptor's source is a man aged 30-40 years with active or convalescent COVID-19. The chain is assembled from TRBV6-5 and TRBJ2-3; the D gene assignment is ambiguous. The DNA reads TGTGCCAGCAGTTACCTCCATCCAGCAGATACGCAGTATTTT. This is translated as CASSYLHPADTQYF.